This TCR beta chain was captured by sequencing in a study of control samples from healthy donors and cancer patients. With V trimmed by 6 bases and J by 6 bases, 6 bases remained unmatched. Germline loops: CDR1 MNHEY, CDR2 SVGAGI. The CDR3 covers 14 residues. TCRdb's copy holds only in-frame clones and misses some; the assay was immunoSEQ multiplex PCR. The sample lists 110,000 or so clones; 80% to 90% were seen once. The sample was blood. This receptor was taken from a man aged 50 or older in good health. This chain connects TRBV6-5 to TRBJ2-1; 9 nucleotides line up with TRBD2. CDR3 loop: CASRMIAGVNEQFF. The DNA for the CDR3 is TGTGCCAGCAGGATGATAGCGGGGGTCAATGAGCAGTTCTTC.